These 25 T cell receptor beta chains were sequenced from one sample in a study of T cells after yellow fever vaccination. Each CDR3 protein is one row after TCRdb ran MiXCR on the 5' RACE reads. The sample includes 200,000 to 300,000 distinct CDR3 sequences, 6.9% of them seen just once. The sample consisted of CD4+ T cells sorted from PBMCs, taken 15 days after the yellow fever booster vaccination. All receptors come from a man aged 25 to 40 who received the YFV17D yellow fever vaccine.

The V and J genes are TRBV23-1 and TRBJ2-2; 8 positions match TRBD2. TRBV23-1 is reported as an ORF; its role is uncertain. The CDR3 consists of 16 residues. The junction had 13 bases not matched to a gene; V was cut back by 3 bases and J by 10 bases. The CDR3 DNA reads TGCGCCAGCAGTCAGGAATGGGGCGGGAGGATTGAGGAGCTGTTTTTT. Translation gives CASSQEWGGRIEELFF.

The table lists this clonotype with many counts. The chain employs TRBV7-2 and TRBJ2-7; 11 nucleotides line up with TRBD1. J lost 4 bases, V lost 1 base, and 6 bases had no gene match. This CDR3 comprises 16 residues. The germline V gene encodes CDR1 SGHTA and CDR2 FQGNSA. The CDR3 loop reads CASSLDWDRGSYEQYF. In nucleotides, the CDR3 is TGTGCCAGCAGCTTAGACTGGGACAGGGGGTCATACGAGCAGTACTTC.

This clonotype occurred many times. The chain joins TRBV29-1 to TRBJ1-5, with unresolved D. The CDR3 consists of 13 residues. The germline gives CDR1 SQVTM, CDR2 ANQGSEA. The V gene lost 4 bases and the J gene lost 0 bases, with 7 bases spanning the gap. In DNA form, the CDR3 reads TGCAGCGTTGCCGAGTATAGCAATCAGCCCCAGCATTTT. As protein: CSVAEYSNQPQHF.

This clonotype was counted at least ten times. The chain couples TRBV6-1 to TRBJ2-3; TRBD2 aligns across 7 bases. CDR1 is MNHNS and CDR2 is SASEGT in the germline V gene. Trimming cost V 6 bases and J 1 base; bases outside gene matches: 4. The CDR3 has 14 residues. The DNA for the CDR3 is TGTGCCAGCAGACTCAGCGGGGGCACAGATACGCAGTATTTT. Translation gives CASRLSGGTDTQYF.

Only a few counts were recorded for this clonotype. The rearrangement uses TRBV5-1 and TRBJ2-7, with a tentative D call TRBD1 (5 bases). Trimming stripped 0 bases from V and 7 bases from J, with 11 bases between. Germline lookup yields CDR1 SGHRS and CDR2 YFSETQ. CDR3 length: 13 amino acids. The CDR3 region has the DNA TGCGCCAGCAGCTTGGTGCAGCCAGGGGAGCAGTACTTC. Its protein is CASSLVQPGEQYF.

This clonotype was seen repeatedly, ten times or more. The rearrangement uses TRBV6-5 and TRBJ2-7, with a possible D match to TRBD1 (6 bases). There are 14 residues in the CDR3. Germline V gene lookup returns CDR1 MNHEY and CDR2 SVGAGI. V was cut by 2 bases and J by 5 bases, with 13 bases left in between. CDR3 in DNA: TGTGCCAGCAGTTACAGGCAGGGGTTAGACGAGCAGTACTTC. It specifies CASSYRQGLDEQYF.

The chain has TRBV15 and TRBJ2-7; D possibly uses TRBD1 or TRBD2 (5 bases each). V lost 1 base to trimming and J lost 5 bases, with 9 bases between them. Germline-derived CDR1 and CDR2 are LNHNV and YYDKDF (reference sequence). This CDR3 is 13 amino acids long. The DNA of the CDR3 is TGTGCCACCAGCAGAGCAGGGACCCACGAGCAGTACTTC. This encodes CATSRAGTHEQYF.

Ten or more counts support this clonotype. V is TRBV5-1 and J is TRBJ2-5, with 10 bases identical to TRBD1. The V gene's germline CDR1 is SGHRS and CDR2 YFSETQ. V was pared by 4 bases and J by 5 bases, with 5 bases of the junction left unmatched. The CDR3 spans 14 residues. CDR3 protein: CASSLGTGEETQYF. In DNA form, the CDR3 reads TGCGCCAGCAGCCTGGGGACAGGGGAGGAGACCCAGTACTTC. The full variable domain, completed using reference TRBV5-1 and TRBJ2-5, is KAGVTQTPRYLIKTRGQQVTLSCSPISGHRSVSWYQQTPGQGLQFLFEYFSETQRNKGNFPGRFSGRQFSNSRSEMNVSTLELGDSALYLCASSLGTGEETQYFGPGTRLLVL.

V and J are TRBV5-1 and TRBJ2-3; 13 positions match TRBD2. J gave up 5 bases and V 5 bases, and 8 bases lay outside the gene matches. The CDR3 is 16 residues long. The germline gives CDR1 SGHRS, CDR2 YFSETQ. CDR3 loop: CASSSITSGREDTQYF. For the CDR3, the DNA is TGCGCCAGCAGTTCTATTACTAGCGGGAGGGAAGATACGCAGTATTTT.

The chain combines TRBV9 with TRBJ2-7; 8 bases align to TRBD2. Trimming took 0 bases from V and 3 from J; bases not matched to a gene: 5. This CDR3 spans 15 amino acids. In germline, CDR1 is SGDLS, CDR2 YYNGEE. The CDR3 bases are TGTGCCAGCAGCGTAGGGGTAGCGGGGATCTACGAGCAGTACTTC. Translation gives CASSVGVAGIYEQYF.

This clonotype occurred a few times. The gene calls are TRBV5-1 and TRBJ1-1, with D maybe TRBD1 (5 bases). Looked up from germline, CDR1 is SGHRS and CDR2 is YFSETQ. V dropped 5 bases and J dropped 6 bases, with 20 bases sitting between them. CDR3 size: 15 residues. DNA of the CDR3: TGCGCCAGCAGGGAGATGACCGCAGGGAATTCTGAAGCTTTCTTT. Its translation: CASREMTAGNSEAFF.

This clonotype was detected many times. The CDR3 is CSASYTDTQYF. As DNA, the CDR3 is TGCAGTGCAAGCTACACAGATACGCAGTATTTT. The V gene is TRBV20-1, the J gene TRBJ2-3; unclear D gene. Germline lookup yields CDR1 DFQATT and CDR2 SNEGSKA (reference sequence). The V end was cut by 6 bases, the J end by 2 bases, with 6 bases between. The CDR3 is made up of 11 amino acids.

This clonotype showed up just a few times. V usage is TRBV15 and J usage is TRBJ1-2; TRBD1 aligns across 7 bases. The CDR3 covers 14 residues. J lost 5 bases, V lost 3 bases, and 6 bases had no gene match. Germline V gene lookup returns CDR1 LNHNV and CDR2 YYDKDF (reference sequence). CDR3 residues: CATSSGQGGYGYTF. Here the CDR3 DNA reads TGTGCCACCAGCAGTGGGCAGGGGGGTTATGGCTACACCTTC.

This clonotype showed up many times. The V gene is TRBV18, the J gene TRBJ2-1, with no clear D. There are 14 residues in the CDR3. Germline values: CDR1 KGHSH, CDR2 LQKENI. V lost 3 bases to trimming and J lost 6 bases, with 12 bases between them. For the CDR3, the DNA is TGTGCCAGCTCACCCTGGTTTCAGTCCAATGAGCAGTTCTTC. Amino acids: CASSPWFQSNEQFF. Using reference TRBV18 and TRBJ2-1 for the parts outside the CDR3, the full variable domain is NAGVMQNPRHLVRRRGQEARLRCSPMKGHSHVYWYRQLPEEGLKFMVYLQKENIIDESGMPKERFSAEFPKEGPSILRIQQVVRGDSAAYFCASSPWFQSNEQFFGPGTRLTVL.

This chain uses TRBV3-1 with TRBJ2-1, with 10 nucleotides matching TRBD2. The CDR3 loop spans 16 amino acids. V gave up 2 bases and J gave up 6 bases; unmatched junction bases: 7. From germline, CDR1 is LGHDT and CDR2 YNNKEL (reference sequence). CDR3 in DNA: TGTGCCAGCAGCCAAACTCTAGCGGGAGTCGTCAATGAGCAGTTCTTC. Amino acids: CASSQTLAGVVNEQFF.

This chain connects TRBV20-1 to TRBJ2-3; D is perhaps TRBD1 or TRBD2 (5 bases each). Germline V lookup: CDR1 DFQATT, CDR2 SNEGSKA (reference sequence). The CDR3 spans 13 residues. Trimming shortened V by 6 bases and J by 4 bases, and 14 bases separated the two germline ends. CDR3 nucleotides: TGCAGTGCACAGAGGGGCCCGGCAGATACGCAGTATTTT. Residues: CSAQRGPADTQYF.

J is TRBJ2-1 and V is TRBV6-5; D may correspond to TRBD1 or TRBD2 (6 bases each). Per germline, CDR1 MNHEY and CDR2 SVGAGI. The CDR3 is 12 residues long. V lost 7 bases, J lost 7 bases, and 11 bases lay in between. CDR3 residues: CASKRGGNEQFF. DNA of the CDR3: TGTGCCAGCAAGCGAGGGGGGAATGAGCAGTTCTTC.

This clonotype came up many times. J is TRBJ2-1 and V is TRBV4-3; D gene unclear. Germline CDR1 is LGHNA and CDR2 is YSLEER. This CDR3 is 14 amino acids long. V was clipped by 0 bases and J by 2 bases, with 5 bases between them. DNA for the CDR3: TGCGCCAGCAGCCAAGATCTAGCCTACAATGAGCAGTTCTTC. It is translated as CASSQDLAYNEQFF.

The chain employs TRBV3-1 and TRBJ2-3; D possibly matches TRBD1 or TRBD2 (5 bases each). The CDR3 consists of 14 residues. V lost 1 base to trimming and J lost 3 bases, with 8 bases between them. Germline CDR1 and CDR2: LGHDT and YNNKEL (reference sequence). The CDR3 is CASSQAWGTDTQYF. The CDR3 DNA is TGTGCCAGCAGCCAAGCCTGGGGGACAGATACGCAGTATTTT.

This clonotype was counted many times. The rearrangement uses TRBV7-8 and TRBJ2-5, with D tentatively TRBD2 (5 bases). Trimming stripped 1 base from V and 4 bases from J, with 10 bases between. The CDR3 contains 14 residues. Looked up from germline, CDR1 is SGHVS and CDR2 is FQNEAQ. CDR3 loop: CASSLGRGRETQYF. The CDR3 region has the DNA TGTGCCAGCAGCTTAGGTCGGGGTCGAGAGACCCAGTACTTC.

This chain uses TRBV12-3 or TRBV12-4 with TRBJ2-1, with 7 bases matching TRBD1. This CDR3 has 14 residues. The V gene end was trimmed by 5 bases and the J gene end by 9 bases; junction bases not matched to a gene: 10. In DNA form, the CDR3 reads TGTGCCAGCAGTCGTGAAAGGGGGCGAGGTGAGCAGTTCTTC. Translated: CASSRERGRGEQFF.

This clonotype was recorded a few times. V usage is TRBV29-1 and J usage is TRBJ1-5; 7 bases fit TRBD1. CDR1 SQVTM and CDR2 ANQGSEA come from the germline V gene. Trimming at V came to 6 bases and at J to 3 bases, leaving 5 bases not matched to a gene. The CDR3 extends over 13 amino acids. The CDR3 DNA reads TGCAGCGTGGGGACAGACACCAATCAGCCCCAGCATTTT. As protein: CSVGTDTNQPQHF.

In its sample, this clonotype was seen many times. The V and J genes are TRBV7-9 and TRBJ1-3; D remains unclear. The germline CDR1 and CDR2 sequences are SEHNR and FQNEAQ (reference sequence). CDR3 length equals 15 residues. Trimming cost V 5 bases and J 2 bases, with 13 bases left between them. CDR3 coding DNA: TGTGCCAGCAGCCCAAGGAGGGAGGCTGGAAACACCATATATTTT. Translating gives CASSPRREAGNTIYF. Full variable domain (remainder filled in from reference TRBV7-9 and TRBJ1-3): DTGVSQNPRHKITKRGQNVTFRCDPISEHNRLYWYRQTLGQGPEFLTYFQNEAQLEKSRLLSDRFSAERPKGSFSTLEIQRTEQGDSAMYLCASSPRREAGNTIYFGEGSWLTVV.

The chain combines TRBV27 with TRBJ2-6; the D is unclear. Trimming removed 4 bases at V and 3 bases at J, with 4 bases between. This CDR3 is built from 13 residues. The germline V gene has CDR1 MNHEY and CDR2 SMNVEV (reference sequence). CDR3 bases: TGTGCCAGCAGTTGGCTTGGGGCCAACGTCCTGACTTTC. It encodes CASSWLGANVLTF.

CDR3 nucleotides: TGTGCCATCGCCCCAGGAGCGAGGGGCGAGCAGTACTTC. Its protein is CAIAPGARGEQYF. The rearrangement joins TRBV10-3 to TRBJ2-7, with D tentatively TRBD1 or TRBD2 (5 bases each). The V and J ends lost 8 bases and 6 bases respectively, with 17 bases between them. Germline lookup yields CDR1 ENHRY and CDR2 SYGVKD. The CDR3 sequence is 13 residues long.